This passage covers 9 T cell receptor beta chains from one sample sequenced in a study of cytomegalovirus exposure and HLA in healthy donors (dated by TCRdb to about 2017). To prepare the library, the immunoSEQ multiplex PCR assay was applied. Drawn from immuneACCESS, this table holds only the in-frame rearrangements with V and J called that TCRdb kept. Clones are partly lost; checked studies trace under half to an unresolved V gene and leave the rest unexplained. The sample table records roughly 150,000 clones; more than 70% of these occur just once. The biggest ten clones account for more than 8.5% of the sample. Sequencing input: PBMCs. The receptors were sampled from a young man in good health and CMV-seropositive.

J is TRBJ2-5 and V is TRBV5-5, with 7 bases identical to TRBD1. The CDR3 totals 15 residues. Germline V lookup: CDR1 SGHKS, CDR2 YYEKEE (reference sequence). The trim removed 5 bases at V and 0 bases at J, leaving 7 bases unmatched. The CDR3 loop reads CASRRQGEYQETQYF. The CDR3 DNA sequence: TGTGCCAGCAGACGACAGGGCGAGTACCAAGAGACCCAGTACTTC.

The chain employs TRBV20-1 and TRBJ2-5; D is perhaps TRBD2 (6 bases). The CDR3 loop spans 11 amino acids. V lost 6 bases and J lost 6, with 11 bases in between. Germline CDR1 is DFQATT and CDR2 is SNEGSKA (reference sequence). The CDR3 spells CSAGTGQTQYF. The DNA for the CDR3 is TGCAGTGCCGGGACTGGGCAGACCCAGTACTTC.

V is TRBV10-3 and J is TRBJ1-1, with 8 bases that match TRBD1. Germline V lookup: CDR1 ENHRY, CDR2 SYGVKD. CDR3 size: 15 residues. V shed 8 bases and J 7 bases; nucleotides not matched to a gene: 15. CDR3 nucleotides: TGTGCCATCTTCCCGGGCCAGGGGGCTGGTAATGAAGCTTTCTTT. Protein sequence: CAIFPGQGAGNEAFF.

The chain carries TRBV2 and TRBJ2-2; maybe TRBD2 (7 bases). The V gene's germline CDR1 is SNHLY and CDR2 FYNNEI. The germline V and J ends were trimmed by 7 bases and 4 bases, with 13 bases remaining between them. This CDR3 comprises 14 residues. CDR3 in DNA: TGTGCCAGCACCGGGGGGCCTGGCACCGGGGAGCTGTTTTTT. Its protein product is CASTGGPGTGELFF.

The chain uses TRBV28 and TRBJ1-1, with D possibly TRBD1 on 6 matching bases. CDR3 length: 15 residues. V dropped 5 bases and J dropped 1 base, with 14 bases sitting between them. Germline-derived CDR1 and CDR2 are MDHEN and SYDVKM. CDR3 amino acids: CASSPGDEGNTEAFF. CDR3 sequence (DNA): TGTGCCAGCAGTCCAGGGGATGAGGGGAACACTGAAGCTTTCTTT.

The genes are TRBV28 and TRBJ2-7; possibly TRBD2 for D (6 bases). CDR3 length: 14 residues. Germline-derived CDR1 and CDR2 are MDHEN and SYDVKM. V lost 2 bases to trimming and J lost 4 bases, with 12 bases between them. The CDR3 nucleotides are TGTGCCAGCAGTTTAGGAGGGAGAGGGTACGAGCAGTACTTC. Protein sequence: CASSLGGRGYEQYF.

The chain uses TRBV10-3 and TRBJ1-6; 10 positions match TRBD1. The germline CDR1 and CDR2 sequences are ENHRY and SYGVKD. V shed 6 bases, J shed 6 bases, and the junction held 11 bases outside the gene matches. CDR3 size: 17 residues. CDR3 DNA: TGTGCCATCAGGCCGGGACAGGGGTGGTTTACTAATTCACCCCTCCACTTT. Protein: CAIRPGQGWFTNSPLHF.

The chain is built from TRBV2 and TRBJ1-5; D ambiguous. Germline CDR1 and CDR2: SNHLY and FYNNEI. With 4 bases removed from V and 9 bases from J, the gap between germline ends came to 13 bases. There are 13 residues in the CDR3. The CDR3 spells CASSVDFKVPQHF. Written as DNA, the CDR3 is TGTGCCAGCAGTGTGGACTTTAAAGTGCCCCAGCATTTT.

The genes are TRBV5-5 and TRBJ1-4, with TRBD1 matching over 8 bases. Germline CDR1 SGHKS, CDR2 YYEKEE (reference sequence). The CDR3 totals 15 residues. J gave up 7 bases and V 0 bases, and 5 bases lay outside the gene matches. As DNA, the CDR3 is TGTGCCAGCAGCTTGGGCAGGGGGCAGGTTGAAAAACTGTTTTTT. It yields the protein CASSLGRGQVEKLFF.